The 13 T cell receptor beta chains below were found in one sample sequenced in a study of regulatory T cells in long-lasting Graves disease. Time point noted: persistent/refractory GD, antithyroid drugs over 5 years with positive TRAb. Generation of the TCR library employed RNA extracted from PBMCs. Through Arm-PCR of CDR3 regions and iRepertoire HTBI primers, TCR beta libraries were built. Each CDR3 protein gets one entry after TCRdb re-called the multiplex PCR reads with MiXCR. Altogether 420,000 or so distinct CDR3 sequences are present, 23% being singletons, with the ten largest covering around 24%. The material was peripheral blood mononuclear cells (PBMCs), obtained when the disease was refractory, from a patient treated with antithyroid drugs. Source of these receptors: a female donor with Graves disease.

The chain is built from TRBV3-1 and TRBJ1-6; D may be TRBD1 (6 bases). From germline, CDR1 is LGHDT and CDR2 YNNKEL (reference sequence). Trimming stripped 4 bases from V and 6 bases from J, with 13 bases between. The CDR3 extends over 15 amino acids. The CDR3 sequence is CASSPTGQINSPLHF. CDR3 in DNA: TGTGCCAGCAGCCCGACCGGACAGATTAATTCACCCCTCCACTTT.

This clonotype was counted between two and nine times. The CDR3 here is CASSPPGVRWTEAFF. CDR3 nucleotide sequence: TGTGCCAGCAGCCCCCCAGGGGTAAGATGGACTGAAGCTTTCTTT. The chain employs TRBV7-6 and TRBJ1-1; D perhaps matches TRBD1 (6 bases). Germline assignment: CDR1 SGHVS and CDR2 FNYEAQ. The length of the CDR3 is 15 residues. Trimming pared 5 bases from V and 5 bases from J, leaving 18 bases between.

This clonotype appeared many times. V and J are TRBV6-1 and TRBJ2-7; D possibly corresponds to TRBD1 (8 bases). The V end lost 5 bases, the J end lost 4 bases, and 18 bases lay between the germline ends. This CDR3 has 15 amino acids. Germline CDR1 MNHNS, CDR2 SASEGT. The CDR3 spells CASSQGGTGKYEQYF. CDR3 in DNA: TGTGCCAGCAGTCAGGGGGGGACAGGAAAGTACGAGCAGTACTTC.

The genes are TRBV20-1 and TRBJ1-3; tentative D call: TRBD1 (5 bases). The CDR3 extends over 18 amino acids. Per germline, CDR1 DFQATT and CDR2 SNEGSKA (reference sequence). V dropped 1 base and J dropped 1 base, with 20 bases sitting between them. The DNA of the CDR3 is TGCAGTGCTAGAGTGATACGAGGACACACAACGTCTGGAAACACCATATATTTT. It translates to CSARVIRGHTTSGNTIYF.

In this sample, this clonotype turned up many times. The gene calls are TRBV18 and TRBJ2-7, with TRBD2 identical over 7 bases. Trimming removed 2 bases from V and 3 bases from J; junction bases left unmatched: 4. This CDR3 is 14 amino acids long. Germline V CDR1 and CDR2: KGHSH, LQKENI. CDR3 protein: CASSPLAGDYEQYF. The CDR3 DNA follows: TGTGCCAGCTCACCATTGGCGGGAGACTACGAGCAGTACTTC.

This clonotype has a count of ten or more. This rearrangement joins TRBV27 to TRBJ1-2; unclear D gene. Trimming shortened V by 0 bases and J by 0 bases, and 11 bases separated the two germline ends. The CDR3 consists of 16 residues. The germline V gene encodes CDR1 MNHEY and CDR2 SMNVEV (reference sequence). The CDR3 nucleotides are TGTGCCAGCAGTTTATCGTCTCGCCCACCTAACTATGGCTACACCTTC. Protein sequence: CASSLSSRPPNYGYTF.

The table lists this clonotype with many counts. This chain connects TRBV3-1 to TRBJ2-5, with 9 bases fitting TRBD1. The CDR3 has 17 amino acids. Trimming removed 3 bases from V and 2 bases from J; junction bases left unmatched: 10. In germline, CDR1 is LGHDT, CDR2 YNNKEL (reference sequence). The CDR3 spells CASSQDLSGTGQETQYF. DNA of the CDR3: TGTGCCAGCAGCCAGGACTTATCCGGGACAGGGCAAGAGACCCAGTACTTC.

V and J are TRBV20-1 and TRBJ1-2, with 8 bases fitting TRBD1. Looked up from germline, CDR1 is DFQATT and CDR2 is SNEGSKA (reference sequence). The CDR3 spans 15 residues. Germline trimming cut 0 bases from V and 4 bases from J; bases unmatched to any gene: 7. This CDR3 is CSARDPTGGSYGYTF. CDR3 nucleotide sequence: TGCAGTGCTAGAGATCCAACAGGGGGTAGCTATGGCTACACCTTC.

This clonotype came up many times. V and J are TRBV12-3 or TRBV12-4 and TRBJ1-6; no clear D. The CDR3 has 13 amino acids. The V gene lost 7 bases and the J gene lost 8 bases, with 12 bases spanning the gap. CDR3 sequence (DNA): TGTGCCAGCACCCGGGAAGTTCATTCACCCCTCCACTTT. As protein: CASTREVHSPLHF.

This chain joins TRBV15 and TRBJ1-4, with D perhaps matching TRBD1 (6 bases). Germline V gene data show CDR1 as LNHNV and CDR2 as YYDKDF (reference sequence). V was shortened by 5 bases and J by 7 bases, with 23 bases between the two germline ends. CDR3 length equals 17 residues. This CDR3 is CATSGPGHWGGREKLFF. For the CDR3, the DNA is TGTGCCACCAGCGGACCAGGTCACTGGGGGGGCCGTGAAAAACTGTTTTTT.

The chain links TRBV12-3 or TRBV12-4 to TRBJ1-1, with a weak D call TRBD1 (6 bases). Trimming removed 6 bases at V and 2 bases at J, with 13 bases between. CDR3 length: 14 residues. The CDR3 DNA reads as TGTGCCAGCAGCGTTACAGGGTATAACACTGAAGCTTTCTTT. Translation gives CASSVTGYNTEAFF.

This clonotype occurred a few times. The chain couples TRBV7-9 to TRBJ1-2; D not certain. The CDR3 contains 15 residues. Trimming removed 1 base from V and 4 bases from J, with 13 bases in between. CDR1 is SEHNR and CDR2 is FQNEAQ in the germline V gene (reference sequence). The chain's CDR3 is CASSLGGQNSYGYTF. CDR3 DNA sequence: TGTGCCAGCAGCTTAGGAGGGCAGAACAGCTATGGCTACACCTTC. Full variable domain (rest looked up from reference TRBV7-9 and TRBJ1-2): DTGVSQNPRHKITKRGQNVTFRCDPISEHNRLYWYRQTLGQGPEFLTYFQNEAQLEKSRLLSDRFSAERPKGSFSTLEIQRTEQGDSAMYLCASSLGGQNSYGYTFGSGTRLTVV.

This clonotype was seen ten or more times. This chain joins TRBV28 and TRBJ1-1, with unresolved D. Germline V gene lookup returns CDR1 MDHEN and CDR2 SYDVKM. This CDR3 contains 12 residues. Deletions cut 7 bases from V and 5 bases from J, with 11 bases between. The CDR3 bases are TGTGCCAGCATTGGGGATAGGACTGAAGCTTTCTTT. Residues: CASIGDRTEAFF.